Presented here are 20 T cell receptor beta chains from one specimen sequenced in a study of blood T cell repertoires in COVID-19. The table came from immunoSEQ multiplex PCR; TCRdb's copy has only in-frame clones and leaves some out. The sample records 300,000 or so clones, roughly 90% being singletons. The sample was PBMCs or T cells enriched from blood (not recorded which). These receptor sequences come from a man aged 55 to 69 who had recovered from COVID-19.

The rearrangement joins TRBV15 to TRBJ2-7; TRBD2 agrees at 7 bases. The CDR3 covers 16 residues. The V segment lost 0 bases and the J segment 4 bases; nucleotides outside the gene matches: 9. CDR1 is LNHNV, CDR2 YYDKDF, per germline (reference sequence). The CDR3 loop is CATSREGGRAGYEQYF. The CDR3 DNA is TGTGCCACCAGCAGAGAGGGTGGGAGGGCTGGTTACGAGCAGTACTTC.

The V and J genes are TRBV5-1 and TRBJ1-2, with D unclear. V was shortened by 2 bases and J by 0 bases, with 8 bases between the two germline ends. The CDR3 length is 14 residues. Germline lookup yields CDR1 SGHRS and CDR2 YFSETQ. CDR3 loop: CASSFEGTNYGYTF. DNA of the CDR3: TGCGCCAGCAGCTTTGAGGGAACTAACTATGGCTACACCTTC. The full variable domain, with the rest looked up from reference TRBV5-1 and TRBJ1-2, is KAGVTQTPRYLIKTRGQQVTLSCSPISGHRSVSWYQQTPGQGLQFLFEYFSETQRNKGNFPGRFSGRQFSNSRSEMNVSTLELGDSALYLCASSFEGTNYGYTFGSGTRLTVV.

The chain uses TRBV6-5 and TRBJ1-2; TRBD1 is a possible D gene (5 bases). The CDR3 contains 15 residues. Germline loops: CDR1 MNHEY, CDR2 SVGAGI. The V end was cut by 8 bases, the J end by 3 bases, with 19 bases between. CDR3: CASSARGRVHYGYTF. The DNA of the CDR3 is TGTGCCAGCTCGGCCCGCGGCAGGGTGCACTATGGCTACACCTTC.

The chain is built from TRBV5-1 and TRBJ2-3, with a tentative D call TRBD2 (6 bases). Trimming stripped 2 bases from V and 2 bases from J, with 15 bases between. This CDR3 has 16 amino acids. Germline CDR1 is SGHRS and CDR2 is YFSETQ. CDR3 in amino acids: CASSLLLRETTDTQYF. In DNA form, the CDR3 reads TGCGCCAGCAGCTTACTATTACGGGAGACCACAGATACGCAGTATTTT.

The chain combines TRBV5-5 with TRBJ2-2; no definite D call. The V gene's germline CDR1 is SGHKS and CDR2 YYEKEE (reference sequence). Trimming shortened V by 6 bases and J by 1 base, and 7 bases separated the two germline ends. This CDR3 is 13 amino acids long. The CDR3, as DNA: TGTGCCAGCAACCAGCGGAACACCGGGGAGCTGTTTTTT. This codes for CASNQRNTGELFF.

This clone showed up just a few times. Other DNA sequences in the same sample also yield this CDR3. Written as DNA, the CDR3 is TGTGCCAGCAGTGAGTCAGGGCGAGAAAAACTGTTTTTT. Residues: CASSESGREKLFF. J is TRBJ1-4 and V is TRBV2, with D possibly matching TRBD1 (5 bases). The CDR3 runs 13 residues. V dropped 3 bases and J dropped 8 bases, with 10 bases sitting between them. The germline gives CDR1 SNHLY, CDR2 FYNNEI.

V and J are TRBV11-3 and TRBJ2-1; 9 nucleotides line up with TRBD2. V shed 3 bases, J shed 12 bases, and the junction held 6 bases outside the gene matches. The CDR3 contains 13 residues. Germline-derived CDR1 and CDR2 are SGHNT and YENEEA. The CDR3 loop reads CASSFSGGLGQFF. The CDR3 DNA sequence: TGTGCCAGCAGCTTTAGCGGGGGTCTCGGGCAGTTCTTC.

The chain recombines TRBV3-1 (or the pseudogene TRBV3-2) with TRBJ1-1; D perhaps matches TRBD1 (6 bases). The V end lost 0 bases, the J end lost 3 bases, and 14 bases lay between the germline ends. This CDR3 region has 16 residues. Germline CDR1 reads LGHDT; CDR2 reads YNNKEL (reference sequence). This CDR3 reads CASSQDSGGLDTEAFF. In DNA form, the CDR3 reads TGTGCCAGCAGCCAAGACTCCGGGGGGCTGGACACTGAAGCTTTCTTT.

The chain recombines TRBV7-6 with TRBJ2-5, with 10 bases lining up with TRBD2. V shed 4 bases and J 3 bases; nucleotides not matched to a gene: 2. CDR1 is SGHVS and CDR2 is FNYEAQ in the germline V gene. This CDR3 has 14 amino acids. The CDR3 nucleotides read TGTGCCAGCAGCTCTAGCGGGAGAAAAGAGACCCAGTACTTC. It is translated as CASSSSGRKETQYF.

The chain joins TRBV23-1 to TRBJ1-2, with 7 nucleotides matching TRBD1. TRBV23-1 is an ORF; its function is uncertain. Trimming cost V 4 bases and J 8 bases; bases outside gene matches: 16. This CDR3 comprises 16 residues. The CDR3 region has the DNA TGCGCCAGCAGTCCCGACAGGGCCCCTCATCTGACGGGCTACACCTTC. Its translation is CASSPDRAPHLTGYTF.

The chain carries TRBV5-4 and TRBJ1-6; maybe TRBD1 (5 bases). This CDR3 contains 16 residues. The germline gives CDR1 SGHNT, CDR2 YYREEE (reference sequence). V shed 5 bases and J shed 9 bases, with 21 bases lying between them. The CDR3 loop is CASSASSGGLVSPLHF. The DNA of the CDR3 is TGTGCCAGCAGTGCCTCGAGTGGGGGACTCGTTTCACCCCTCCACTTT.

The J gene is TRBJ2-7, the V gene TRBV7-9; possibly TRBD2 for D (7 bases). Trimming cost V 2 bases and J 0 bases, with 11 bases left between them. CDR1 and CDR2 (germline): SEHNR, FQNEAQ (reference sequence). The CDR3 length is 15 residues. CDR3 in DNA: TGTGCCAGCAGCTTATTTGGGGGGGCCTCCTACGAGCAGTACTTC. Its protein is CASSLFGGASYEQYF.

V usage is TRBV7-3 and J usage is TRBJ2-5; 7 nucleotides match TRBD2. The germline gives CDR1 SGHTA, CDR2 FQGTGA. There are 15 residues in the CDR3. The J segment lost 1 base and the V segment lost 5 bases, leaving 7 bases of the junction unmatched. The CDR3 sequence is CASSQIAGVQETQYF. DNA of the CDR3: TGTGCCAGCAGCCAAATAGCGGGTGTCCAAGAGACCCAGTACTTC. Using reference TRBV7-3 and TRBJ2-5 for the parts outside the CDR3, the full variable domain is GAGVSQTPSNKVTEKGKYVELRCDPISGHTALYWYRQSLGQGPEFLIYFQGTGAADDSGLPNDRFFAVRPEGSVSTLKIQRTERGDSAVYLCASSQIAGVQETQYFGPGTRLLVL.

The gene calls are TRBV3-1 (or the pseudogene TRBV3-2) and TRBJ2-3, with D possibly being TRBD2 (5 bases). CDR1 and CDR2 from the germline V gene are LGHDT and YNNKEL (reference sequence). This CDR3 region has 17 residues. Trimming shortened V by 5 bases and J by 2 bases, and 20 bases separated the two germline ends. In DNA, the CDR3 is TGTGCCAGCAGCTACTCGAGGGCTATCGACAACACAGATACGCAGTATTTT. It translates to CASSYSRAIDNTDTQYF.

The CDR3 DNA reads TGTGCCAGCAGCTTAGAGGGCCAGGGCTATTATGGCTACACCTTC. Protein product: CASSLEGQGYYGYTF. The V and J genes are TRBV7-2 and TRBJ1-2; maybe TRBD1 (5 bases). CDR3 length equals 15 residues. Trimming took 1 base from V and 5 from J, leaving 14 bases between them. Germline values: CDR1 SGHTA, CDR2 FQGNSA.

The CDR3 nucleotides are TGTGCCAGCAGCCTAGGGACAGTACACTCCTACAATGAGCAGTTCTTC. Amino acid sequence: CASSLGTVHSYNEQFF. The gene calls are TRBV7-2 and TRBJ2-1, with 7 positions matching TRBD1. CDR3 length: 16 residues. The germline V gene has CDR1 SGHTA and CDR2 FQGNSA. V was pared by 5 bases and J by 0 bases, with 7 bases of the junction left unmatched.

With respect to this clone: The germline gene is not matched at one end of the junction; a read error may be the cause. The chain links TRBV19 to TRBJ1-5; D may be TRBD1 (6 bases). Germline loops: CDR1 LNHDA, CDR2 SQIVND (reference sequence). CDR3 size: 12 residues. The CDR3, as DNA: TGTGCCAGTAGTATAATGAGGGGGGGGTTACTTTTT. As protein: CASSIMRGGLLF.

The gene calls are TRBV6-5 and TRBJ1-2; 10 nucleotides match TRBD1. Germline values: CDR1 MNHEY, CDR2 SVGAGI. Trimming removed 5 bases from V and 8 bases from J; junction bases left unmatched: 8. This CDR3 region has 14 residues. CDR3 in amino acids: CASSPRDRGRGYTF. The CDR3 nucleotides are TGTGCCAGCAGTCCCCGGGACAGGGGAAGAGGCTACACCTTC.

The genes are TRBV3-1 (or the pseudogene TRBV3-2) and TRBJ2-2, with a possible D match to TRBD2 (6 bases). V lost 1 base to trimming and J lost 7 bases, with 7 bases between them. Per the germline V gene, CDR1 is LGHDT and CDR2 is YNNKEL (reference sequence). This CDR3 is 13 amino acids long. The CDR3 DNA is TGTGCCAGCAGCCAAGGGGGGGTCGGGGAGCTGTTTTTT. Translated, it gives CASSQGGVGELFF.

This chain uses TRBV29-1 with TRBJ2-5, with 7 bases identical to TRBD2. This CDR3 spans 16 amino acids. Germline V gene lookup returns CDR1 SQVTM and CDR2 ANQGSEA. V trimming: 4 bases; J trimming: 1 base; junction bases outside the gene matches: 12. The CDR3 here is CSVALGLADTQETQYF. CDR3 DNA: TGCAGCGTTGCTTTGGGTCTAGCGGACACCCAAGAGACCCAGTACTTC.